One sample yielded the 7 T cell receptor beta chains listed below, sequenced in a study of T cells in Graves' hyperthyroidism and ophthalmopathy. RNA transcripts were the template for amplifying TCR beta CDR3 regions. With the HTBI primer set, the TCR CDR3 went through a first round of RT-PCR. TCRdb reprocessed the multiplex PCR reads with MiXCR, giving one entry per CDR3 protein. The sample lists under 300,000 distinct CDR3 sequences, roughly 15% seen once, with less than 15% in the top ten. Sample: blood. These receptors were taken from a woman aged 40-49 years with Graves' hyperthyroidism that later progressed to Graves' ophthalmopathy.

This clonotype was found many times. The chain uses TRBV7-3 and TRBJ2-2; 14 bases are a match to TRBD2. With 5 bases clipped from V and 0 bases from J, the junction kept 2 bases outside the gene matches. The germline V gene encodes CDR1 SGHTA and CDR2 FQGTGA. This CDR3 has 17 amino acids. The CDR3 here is CASSAGLAGANTGELFF. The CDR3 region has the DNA TGTGCCAGCAGCGCGGGACTAGCGGGGGCGAACACCGGGGAGCTGTTTTTT.

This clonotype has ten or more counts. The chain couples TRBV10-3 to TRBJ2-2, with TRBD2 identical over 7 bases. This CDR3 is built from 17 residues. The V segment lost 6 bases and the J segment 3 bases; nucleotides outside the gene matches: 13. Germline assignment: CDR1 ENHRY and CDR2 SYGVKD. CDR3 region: CAISPDVGGPDTGELFF. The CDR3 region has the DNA TGTGCCATCAGCCCCGACGTGGGAGGGCCGGACACCGGGGAGCTGTTTTTT.

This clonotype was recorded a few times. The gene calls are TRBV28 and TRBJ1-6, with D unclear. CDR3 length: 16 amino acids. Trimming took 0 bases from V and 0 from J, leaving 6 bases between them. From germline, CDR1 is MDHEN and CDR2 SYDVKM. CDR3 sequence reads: CASSLWMSSYNSPLHF. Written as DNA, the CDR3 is TGTGCCAGCAGTTTATGGATGAGCTCCTATAATTCACCCCTCCACTTT.

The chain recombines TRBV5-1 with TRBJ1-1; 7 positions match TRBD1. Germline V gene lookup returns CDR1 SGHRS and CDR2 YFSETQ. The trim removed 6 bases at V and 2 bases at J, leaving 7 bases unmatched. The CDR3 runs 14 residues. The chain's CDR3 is CASTTGVRNTEAFF. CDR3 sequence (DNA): TGCGCCAGCACCACAGGGGTGCGTAACACTGAAGCTTTCTTT.

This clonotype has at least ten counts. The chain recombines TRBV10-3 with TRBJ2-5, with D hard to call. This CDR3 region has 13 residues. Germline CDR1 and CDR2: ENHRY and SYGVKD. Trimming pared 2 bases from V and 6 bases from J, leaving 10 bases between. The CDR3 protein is CAISEPAAQTQYF. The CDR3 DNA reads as TGTGCCATCAGTGAGCCGGCGGCCCAGACCCAGTACTTC.

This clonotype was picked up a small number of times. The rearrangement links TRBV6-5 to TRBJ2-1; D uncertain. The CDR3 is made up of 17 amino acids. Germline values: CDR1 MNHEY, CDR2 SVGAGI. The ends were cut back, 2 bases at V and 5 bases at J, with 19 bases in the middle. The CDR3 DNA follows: TGTGCCAGCAGTTACCTGACCCGAGACCCCTTAGACAATGAGCAGTTCTTC. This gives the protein CASSYLTRDPLDNEQFF.

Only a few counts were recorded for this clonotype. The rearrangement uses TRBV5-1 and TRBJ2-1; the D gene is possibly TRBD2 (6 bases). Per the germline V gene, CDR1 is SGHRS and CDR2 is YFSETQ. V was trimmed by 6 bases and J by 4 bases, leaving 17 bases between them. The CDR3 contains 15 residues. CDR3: CASTLSGSSYNEQFF. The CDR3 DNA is TGCGCCAGCACCCTTAGCGGATCTTCGTACAATGAGCAGTTCTTC.